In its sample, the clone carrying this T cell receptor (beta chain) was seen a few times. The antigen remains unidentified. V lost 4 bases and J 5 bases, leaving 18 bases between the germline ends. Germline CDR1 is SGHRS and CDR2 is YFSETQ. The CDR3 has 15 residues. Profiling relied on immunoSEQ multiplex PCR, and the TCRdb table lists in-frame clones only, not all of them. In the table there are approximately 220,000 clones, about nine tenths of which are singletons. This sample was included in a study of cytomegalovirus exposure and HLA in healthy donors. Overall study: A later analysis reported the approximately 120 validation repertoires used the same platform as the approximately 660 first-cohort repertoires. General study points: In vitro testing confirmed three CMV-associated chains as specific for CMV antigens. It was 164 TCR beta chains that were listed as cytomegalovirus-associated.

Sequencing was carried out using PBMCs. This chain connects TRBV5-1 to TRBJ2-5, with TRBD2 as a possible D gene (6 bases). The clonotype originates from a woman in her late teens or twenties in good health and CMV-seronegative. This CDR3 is CASSPAIGAGETQYF. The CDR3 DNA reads TGCGCCAGCAGCCCGGCGATCGGGGCGGGGGAGACCCAGTACTTC.